This TCR beta chain was captured by sequencing in a study of blood T cell repertoires in COVID-19. Study-wide background: Both acute and convalescent COVID-19 samples were obtained from the United States, Italy and Spain. The cDNA or gDNA used as material had been derived from T cells, B-cell-depleted T cells, or PBMCs.

Authors' data handling: It was from reference gene primer amplification that nucleated cell counts were estimated. TCRdb's copy holds only in-frame clones and misses some; the assay was immunoSEQ multiplex PCR. V, J and clone size reflect that table, while D and trimming were determined from the DNA. The table lists about 45,000 clones, approximately 86% of them singletons, with 25% to 35% in the top ten. V gave up 2 bases and J gave up 4 bases, with 4 bases separating them. This CDR3 is 12 amino acids long. Germline-derived CDR1 and CDR2 are SGHTA and FQGNSA. This sequence joins TRBV7-2 and TRBJ2-3, with D unresolved. Source material: peripheral blood. This TCR derives from a woman of 80 years or more with acute or convalescent COVID-19. The CDR3 nucleotides are TGTGCCAGCAGCTTAACAGCAGATACGCAGTATTTT. This encodes CASSLTADTQYF.